This note documents a single T cell receptor (beta chain) sequence. These data come from a study of shared T cell receptors in the human thymus. Sequencing was performed with immunoSEQ multiplex PCR; in TCRdb, only in-frame clones are kept and a portion is missing. This sample carries roughly 550,000 clones, approximately 78% of them seen once, and the ten largest clones take about 0.014%. The V gene's germline CDR1 is SGHDT and CDR2 YYEEEE. V lost 6 bases to trimming and J lost 9 bases, with 19 bases between them. The CDR3 consists of 14 residues. The sample was also reused in another study, on human thymus T cells. This second study says: During corrective heart surgery, resections were taken, and the thymus tissue came from them. Thymic as well as blood repertoires seemed to favor certain V and J genes unevenly. Related studies found that unrelated individuals share highly overlapping thymic repertoires.

This chain connects TRBV5-6 to TRBJ2-1, with D perhaps matching TRBD2 (6 bases). The material sequenced was thymocytes. The origin of this receptor is a boy under three years old with a congenital heart defect. Here the CDR3 DNA reads TGTGCCAGCACGATCGGGCGGGAAGCTAGTGAGCAGTTCTTC. It specifies CASTIGREASEQFF.